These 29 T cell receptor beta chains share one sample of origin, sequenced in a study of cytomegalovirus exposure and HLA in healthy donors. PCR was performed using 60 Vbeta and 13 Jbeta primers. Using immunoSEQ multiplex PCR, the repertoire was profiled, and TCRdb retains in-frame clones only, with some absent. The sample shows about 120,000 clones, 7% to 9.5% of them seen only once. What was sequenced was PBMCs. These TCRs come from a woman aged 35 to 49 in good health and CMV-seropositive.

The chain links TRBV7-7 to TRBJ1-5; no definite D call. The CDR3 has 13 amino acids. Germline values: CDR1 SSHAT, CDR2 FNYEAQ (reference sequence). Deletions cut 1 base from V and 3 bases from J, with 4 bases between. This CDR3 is CASSLDINQPQHF. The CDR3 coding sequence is TGTGCCAGCAGCTTAGATATCAATCAGCCCCAGCATTTT.

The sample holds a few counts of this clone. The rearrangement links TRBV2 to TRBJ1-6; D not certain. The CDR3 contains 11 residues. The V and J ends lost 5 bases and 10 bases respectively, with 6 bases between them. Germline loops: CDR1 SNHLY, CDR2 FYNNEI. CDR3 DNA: TGTGCCAGCAGTATCAGGTCACCCCTCCACTTT. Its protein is CASSIRSPLHF. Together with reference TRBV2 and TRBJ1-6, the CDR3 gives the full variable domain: EPEVTQTPSHQVTQMGQEVILRCVPISNHLYFYWYRQILGQKVEFLVSFYNNEISEKSEIFDDQFSVERPDGSNFTLKIRSTKLEDSAMYFCASSIRSPLHFGNGTRLTVT.

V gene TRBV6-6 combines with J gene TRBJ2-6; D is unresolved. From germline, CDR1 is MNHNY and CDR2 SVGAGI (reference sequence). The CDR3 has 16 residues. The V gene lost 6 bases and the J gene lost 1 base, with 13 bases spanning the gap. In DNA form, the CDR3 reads TGTGCCAGCAGCCCGACTCGAACTTCTGGGGCCAACGTCCTGACTTTC. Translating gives CASSPTRTSGANVLTF.

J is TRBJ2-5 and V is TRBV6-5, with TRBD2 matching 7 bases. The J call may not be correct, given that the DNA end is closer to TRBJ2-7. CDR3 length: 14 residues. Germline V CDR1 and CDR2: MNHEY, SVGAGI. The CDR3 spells CASSFRGVVYEQYF. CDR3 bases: TGTGCCAGCAGTTTCCGGGGGGTAGTTTACGAGCAGTACTTC.

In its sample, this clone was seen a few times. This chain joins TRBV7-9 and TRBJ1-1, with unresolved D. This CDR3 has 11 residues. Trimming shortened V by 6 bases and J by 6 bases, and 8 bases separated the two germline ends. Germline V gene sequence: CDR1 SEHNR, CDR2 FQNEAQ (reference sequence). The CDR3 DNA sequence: TGTGCCAGCAGACAATTGGCTGAAGCTTTCTTT. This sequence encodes CASRQLAEAFF. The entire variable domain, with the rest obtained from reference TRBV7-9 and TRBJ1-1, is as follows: DTGVSQNPRHKITKRGQNVTFRCDPISEHNRLYWYRQTLGQGPEFLTYFQNEAQLEKSRLLSDRFSAERPKGSFSTLEIQRTEQGDSAMYLCASRQLAEAFFGQGTRLTVV.

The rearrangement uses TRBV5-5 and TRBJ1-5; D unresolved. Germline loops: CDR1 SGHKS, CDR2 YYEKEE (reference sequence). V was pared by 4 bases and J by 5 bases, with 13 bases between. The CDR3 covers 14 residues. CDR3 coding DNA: TGTGCCAGCAGCGGCTGGGTAAGCGATCAGCCCCAGCATTTT. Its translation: CASSGWVSDQPQHF.

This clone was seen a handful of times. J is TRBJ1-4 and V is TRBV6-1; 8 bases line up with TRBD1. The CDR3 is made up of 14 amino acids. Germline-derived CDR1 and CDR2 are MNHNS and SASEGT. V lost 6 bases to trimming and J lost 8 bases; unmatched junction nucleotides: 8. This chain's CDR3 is CASRWTGRDEKLFF. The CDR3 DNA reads TGTGCCAGCAGATGGACAGGGCGAGACGAAAAACTGTTTTTT.

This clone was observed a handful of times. In DNA, the CDR3 is TGTGCCAGCAGCAAACCTAGCGAAGGCACAGATACGCAGTATTTT. Protein product: CASSKPSEGTDTQYF. This chain joins TRBV5-4 and TRBJ2-3; maybe TRBD2 (6 bases). The CDR3 has 15 amino acids. The germline gives CDR1 SGHNT, CDR2 YYREEE (reference sequence). Trimming took off 4 bases at V and 1 base at J, with 13 bases between the two ends.

The CDR3 DNA sequence: TGTGCCAGCAGCCCAAGACAGGGTACAAACTATGGCTACACCTTC. Protein: CASSPRQGTNYGYTF. The genes are TRBV27 and TRBJ1-2; 7 bases are a match to TRBD1. The ends lost 6 bases at V and 2 bases at J; junction bases unmatched: 9. CDR1 is MNHEY, CDR2 SMNVEV, per germline (reference sequence). This CDR3 region has 15 residues.

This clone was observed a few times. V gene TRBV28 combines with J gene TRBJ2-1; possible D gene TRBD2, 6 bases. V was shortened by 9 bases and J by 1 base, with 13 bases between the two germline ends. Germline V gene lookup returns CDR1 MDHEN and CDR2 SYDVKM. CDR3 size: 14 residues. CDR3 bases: TGTGCCAGTCTTCTGGGGGGATCCTACAATGAGCAGTTCTTC. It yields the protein CASLLGGSYNEQFF.

CDR3 region: CASSYERQGNIQYF. The CDR3 DNA is TGTGCCAGCAGTTACGAACGACAGGGTAACATTCAGTACTTC. The V call is TRBV6-5, the J call TRBJ2-4; the match to TRBD1 covers 7 bases. The germline V gene has CDR1 MNHEY and CDR2 SVGAGI. The CDR3 length is 14 residues. V dropped 2 bases and J dropped 7; count of bases not matched to a gene: 5.

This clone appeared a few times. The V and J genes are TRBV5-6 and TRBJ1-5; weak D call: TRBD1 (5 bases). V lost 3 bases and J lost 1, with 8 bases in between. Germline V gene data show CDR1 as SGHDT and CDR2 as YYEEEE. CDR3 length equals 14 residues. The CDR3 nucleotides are TGTGCCAGCAGCTACGGGGGGAGCAATCAGCCCCAGCATTTT. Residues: CASSYGGSNQPQHF.

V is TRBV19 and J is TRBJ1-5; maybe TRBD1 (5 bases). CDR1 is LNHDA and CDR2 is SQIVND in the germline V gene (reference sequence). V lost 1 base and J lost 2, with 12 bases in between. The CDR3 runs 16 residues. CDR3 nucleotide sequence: TGTGCCAGTAGTATAGGTCTGAAGACAGGCAATCAGCCCCAGCATTTT. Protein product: CASSIGLKTGNQPQHF.

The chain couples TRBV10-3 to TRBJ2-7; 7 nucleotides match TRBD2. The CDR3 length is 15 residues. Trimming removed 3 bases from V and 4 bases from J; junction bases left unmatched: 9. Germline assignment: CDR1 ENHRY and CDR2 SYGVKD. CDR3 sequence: CAISDWGGDLYEQYF. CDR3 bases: TGTGCCATCAGTGATTGGGGGGGGGACCTTTACGAGCAGTACTTC.

This chain's CDR3 is CASSGNRYNEQFF. CDR3 sequence (DNA): TGTGCCAGCAGTGGAAACAGGTACAATGAGCAGTTCTTC. The rearrangement links TRBV27 to TRBJ2-1; a possible D gene is TRBD1 (5 bases). The CDR3 is 13 residues long. Germline values: CDR1 MNHEY, CDR2 SMNVEV (reference sequence). V dropped 5 bases and J dropped 4 bases, with 9 bases sitting between them.

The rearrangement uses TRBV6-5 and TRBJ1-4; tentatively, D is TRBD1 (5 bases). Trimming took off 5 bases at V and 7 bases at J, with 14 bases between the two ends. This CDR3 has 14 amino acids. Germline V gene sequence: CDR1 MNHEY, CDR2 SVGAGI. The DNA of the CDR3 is TGTGCCAGCAGTACTCACAGGAGGGGTGAAAAACTGTTTTTT. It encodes CASSTHRRGEKLFF.

The CDR3 coding sequence is TGTGCCAGCAGTTCCTCCGGTGTGGGACAGCCCAAGACCCAGTACTTC. This translates into CASSSSGVGQPKTQYF. This chain links TRBV27 with TRBJ2-5; 7 bases align to TRBD1. The CDR3 spans 16 residues. V shed 4 bases and J 6 bases; nucleotides not matched to a gene: 14. Per the germline V gene, CDR1 is MNHEY and CDR2 is SMNVEV (reference sequence).

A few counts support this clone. The CDR3 protein is CASSSYYGYTF. As DNA, the CDR3 is TGCGCCAGCAGCTCCTACTATGGCTACACCTTC. The V gene is TRBV5-1, the J gene TRBJ1-2, with unresolved D. The V end was cut by 3 bases, the J end by 3 bases, with 3 bases between. The CDR3 runs 11 residues. From germline, CDR1 is SGHRS and CDR2 YFSETQ.

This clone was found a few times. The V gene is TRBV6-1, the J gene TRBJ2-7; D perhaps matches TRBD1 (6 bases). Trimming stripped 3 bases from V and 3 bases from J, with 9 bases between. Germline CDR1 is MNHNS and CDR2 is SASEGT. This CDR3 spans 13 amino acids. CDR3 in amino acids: CASSDTGSYEQYF. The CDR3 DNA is TGTGCCAGCAGTGATACAGGGAGCTACGAGCAGTACTTC.

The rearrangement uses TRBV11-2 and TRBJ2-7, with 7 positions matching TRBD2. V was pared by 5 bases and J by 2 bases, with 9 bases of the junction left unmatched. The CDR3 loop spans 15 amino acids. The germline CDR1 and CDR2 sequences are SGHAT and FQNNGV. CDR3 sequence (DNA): TGTGCCAGCAGCCGGGCCGGGCGGGGGACCTACGAGCAGTACTTC. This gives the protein CASSRAGRGTYEQYF.

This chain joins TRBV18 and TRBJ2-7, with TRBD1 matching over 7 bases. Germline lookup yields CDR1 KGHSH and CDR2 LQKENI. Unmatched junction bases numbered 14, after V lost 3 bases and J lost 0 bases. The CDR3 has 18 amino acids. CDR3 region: CASSPGQRTTQPSYEQYF. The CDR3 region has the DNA TGTGCCAGCTCACCGGGACAGCGTACAACTCAACCCTCCTACGAGCAGTACTTC.

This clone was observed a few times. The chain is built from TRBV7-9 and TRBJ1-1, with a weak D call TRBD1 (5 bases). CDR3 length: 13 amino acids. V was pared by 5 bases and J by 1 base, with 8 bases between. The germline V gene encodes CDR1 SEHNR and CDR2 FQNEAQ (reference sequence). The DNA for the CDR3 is TGTGCCAGCAGCAAAACAGGGAACACTGAAGCTTTCTTT. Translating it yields CASSKTGNTEAFF.

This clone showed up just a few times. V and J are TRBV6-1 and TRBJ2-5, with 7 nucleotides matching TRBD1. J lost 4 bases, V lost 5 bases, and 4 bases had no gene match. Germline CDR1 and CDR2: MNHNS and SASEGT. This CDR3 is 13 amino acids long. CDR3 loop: CASSSTGPETQYF. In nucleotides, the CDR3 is TGTGCCAGCAGTTCGACAGGGCCAGAGACCCAGTACTTC.

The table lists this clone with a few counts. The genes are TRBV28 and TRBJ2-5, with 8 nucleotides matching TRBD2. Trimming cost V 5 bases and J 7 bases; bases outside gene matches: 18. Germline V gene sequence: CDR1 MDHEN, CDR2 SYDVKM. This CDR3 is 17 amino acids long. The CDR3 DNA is TGTGCCAGCAGTCACCCCTTGGGACTAGGGCCGCCTGGGACCCAGTACTTC. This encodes CASSHPLGLGPPGTQYF.

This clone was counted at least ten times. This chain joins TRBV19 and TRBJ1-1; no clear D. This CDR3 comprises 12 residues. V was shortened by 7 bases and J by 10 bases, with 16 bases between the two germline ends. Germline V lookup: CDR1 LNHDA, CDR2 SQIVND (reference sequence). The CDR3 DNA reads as TGTGCCAGTAATCAAAGAGGAGGGAGAGCTTTCTTT. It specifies CASNQRGGRAFF. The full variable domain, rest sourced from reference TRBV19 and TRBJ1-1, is DGGITQSPKYLFRKEGQNVTLSCEQNLNHDAMYWYRQDPGQGLRLIYYSQIVNDFQKGDIAEGYSVSREKKESFPLTVTSAQKNPTAFYLCASNQRGGRAFFGQGTRLTVV.

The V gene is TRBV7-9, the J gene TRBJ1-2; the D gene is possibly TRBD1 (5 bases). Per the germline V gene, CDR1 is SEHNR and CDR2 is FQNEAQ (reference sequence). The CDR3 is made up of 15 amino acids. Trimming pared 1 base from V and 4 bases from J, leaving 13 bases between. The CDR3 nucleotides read TGTGCCAGCAGCTTAGGGACATTCCCCCGCTATGGCTACACCTTC. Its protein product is CASSLGTFPRYGYTF.

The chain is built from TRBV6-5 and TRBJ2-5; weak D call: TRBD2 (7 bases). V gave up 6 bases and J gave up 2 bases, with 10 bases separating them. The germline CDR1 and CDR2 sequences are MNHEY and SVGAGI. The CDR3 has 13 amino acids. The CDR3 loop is CASREGGQETQYF. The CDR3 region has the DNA TGTGCCAGCAGGGAGGGGGGGCAAGAGACCCAGTACTTC.

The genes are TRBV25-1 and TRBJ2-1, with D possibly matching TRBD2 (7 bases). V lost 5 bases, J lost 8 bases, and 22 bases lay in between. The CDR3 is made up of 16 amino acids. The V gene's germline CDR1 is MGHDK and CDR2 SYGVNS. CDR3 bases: TGTGCCAGCAGTTGGGTCGGGAGTGTGGGGGGGCATGAGCAGTTCTTC. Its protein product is CASSWVGSVGGHEQFF.

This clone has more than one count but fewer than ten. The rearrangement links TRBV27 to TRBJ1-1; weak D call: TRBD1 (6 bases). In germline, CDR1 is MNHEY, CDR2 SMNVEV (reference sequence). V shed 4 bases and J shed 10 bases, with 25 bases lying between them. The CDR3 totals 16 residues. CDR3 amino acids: CASSSRTVPRTNGAFF. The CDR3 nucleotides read TGTGCCAGCAGTTCTCGGACAGTCCCTAGAACAAATGGAGCTTTCTTT.